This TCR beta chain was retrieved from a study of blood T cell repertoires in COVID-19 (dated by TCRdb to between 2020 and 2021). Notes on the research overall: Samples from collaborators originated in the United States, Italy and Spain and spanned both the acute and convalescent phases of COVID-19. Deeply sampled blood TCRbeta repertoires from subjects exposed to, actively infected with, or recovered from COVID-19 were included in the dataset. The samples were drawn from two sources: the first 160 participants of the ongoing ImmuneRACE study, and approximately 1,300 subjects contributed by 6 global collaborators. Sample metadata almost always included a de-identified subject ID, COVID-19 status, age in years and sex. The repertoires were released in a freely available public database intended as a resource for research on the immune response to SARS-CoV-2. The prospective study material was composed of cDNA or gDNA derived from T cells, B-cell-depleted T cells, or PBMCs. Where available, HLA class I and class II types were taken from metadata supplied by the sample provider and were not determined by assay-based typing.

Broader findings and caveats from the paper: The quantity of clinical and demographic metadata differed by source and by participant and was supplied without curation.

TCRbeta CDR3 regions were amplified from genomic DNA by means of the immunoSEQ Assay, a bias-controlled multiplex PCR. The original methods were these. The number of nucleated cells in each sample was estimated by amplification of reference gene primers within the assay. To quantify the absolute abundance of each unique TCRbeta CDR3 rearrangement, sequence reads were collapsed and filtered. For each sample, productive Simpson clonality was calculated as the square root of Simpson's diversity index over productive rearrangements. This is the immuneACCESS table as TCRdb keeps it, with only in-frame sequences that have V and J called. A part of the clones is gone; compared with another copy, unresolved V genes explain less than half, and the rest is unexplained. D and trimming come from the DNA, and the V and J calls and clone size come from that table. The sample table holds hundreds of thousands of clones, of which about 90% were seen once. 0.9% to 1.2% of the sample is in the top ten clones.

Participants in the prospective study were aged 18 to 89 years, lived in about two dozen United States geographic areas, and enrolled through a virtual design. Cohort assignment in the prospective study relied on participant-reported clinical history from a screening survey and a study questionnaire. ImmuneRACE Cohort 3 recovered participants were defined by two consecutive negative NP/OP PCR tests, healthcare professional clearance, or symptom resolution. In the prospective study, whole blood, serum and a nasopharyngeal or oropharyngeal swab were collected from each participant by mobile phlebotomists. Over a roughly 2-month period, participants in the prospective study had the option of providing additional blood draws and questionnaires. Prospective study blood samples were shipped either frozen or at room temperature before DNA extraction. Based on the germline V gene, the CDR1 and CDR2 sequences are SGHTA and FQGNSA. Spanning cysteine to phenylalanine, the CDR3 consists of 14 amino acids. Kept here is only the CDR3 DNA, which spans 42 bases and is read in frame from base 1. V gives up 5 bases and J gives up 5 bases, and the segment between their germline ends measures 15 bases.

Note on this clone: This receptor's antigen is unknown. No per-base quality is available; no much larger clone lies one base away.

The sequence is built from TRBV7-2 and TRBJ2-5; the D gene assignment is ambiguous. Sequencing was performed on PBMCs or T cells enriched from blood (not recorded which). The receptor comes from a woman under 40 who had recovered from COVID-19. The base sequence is TGTGCCAGCAGCCCGACGGGTGCGAGGGAGACCCAGTACTTC. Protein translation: CASSPTGARETQYF.